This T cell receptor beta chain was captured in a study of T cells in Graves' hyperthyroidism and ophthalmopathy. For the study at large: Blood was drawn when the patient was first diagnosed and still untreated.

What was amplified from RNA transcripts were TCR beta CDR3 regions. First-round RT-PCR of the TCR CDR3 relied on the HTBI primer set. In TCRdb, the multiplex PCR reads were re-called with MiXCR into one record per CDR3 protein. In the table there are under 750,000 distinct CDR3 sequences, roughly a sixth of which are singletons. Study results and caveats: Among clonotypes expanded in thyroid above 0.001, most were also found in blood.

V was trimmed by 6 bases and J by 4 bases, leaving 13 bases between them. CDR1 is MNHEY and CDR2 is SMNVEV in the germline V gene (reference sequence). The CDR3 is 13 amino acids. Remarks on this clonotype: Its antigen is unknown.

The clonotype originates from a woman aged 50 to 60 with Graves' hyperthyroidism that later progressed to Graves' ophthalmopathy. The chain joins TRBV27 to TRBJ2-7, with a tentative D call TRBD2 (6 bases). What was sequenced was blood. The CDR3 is CASRAGRRYEQYF. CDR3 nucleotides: TGTGCCAGCAGGGCGGGACGGCGATACGAGCAGTACTTC.